A single sample gave rise to the 4 T cell receptor beta chains below, sequenced in a study of PD-1 blockade in classical Hodgkin lymphoma. This table comes from immunoSEQ multiplex PCR, and its TCRdb copy is limited to in-frame clones, with some not included. The data contain approximately 160,000 clones, around 84% of them singletons. Each and every patient relapsed after autologous stem cell transplantation, and patients got differing brentuximab vedotin exposure. Here the sequenced sample was peripheral blood mononuclear cells (PBMCs), taken before the second cycle of nivolumab. These receptors were taken from a human donor with classical Hodgkin lymphoma.

V is TRBV7-8 and J is TRBJ1-5; D is uncertain. The germline gives CDR1 SGHVS, CDR2 FQNEAQ. The CDR3 runs 12 residues. V lost 5 bases and J 9 bases, leaving 11 bases between the germline ends. This CDR3 reads CASSALRAPQHF. The CDR3 DNA reads as TGTGCCAGCAGCGCGCTGAGGGCGCCCCAGCATTTT.

The V call is TRBV19, the J call TRBJ2-2; no clear D gene. The germline CDR1 and CDR2 sequences are LNHDA and SQIVND (reference sequence). Trimming cost V 3 bases and J 0 bases, with 11 bases left between them. CDR3 length: 16 residues. In nucleotides, the CDR3 is TGTGCCAGTAGTATCGTAGGGCACGCGAACACCGGGGAGCTGTTTTTT. This sequence encodes CASSIVGHANTGELFF.

The chain recombines TRBV29-1 with TRBJ1-1; 9 bases align to TRBD1. The CDR3 has 17 residues. V gave up 6 bases and J gave up 1 base; unmatched junction bases: 15. Germline V gene data show CDR1 as SQVTM and CDR2 as ANQGSEA. The chain's CDR3 is CSVIPGTGISPNTEAFF. In DNA form, the CDR3 reads TGCAGCGTCATACCCGGGACAGGGATATCTCCGAACACTGAAGCTTTCTTT.

In this sample, this clone turned up a few times. The chain recombines TRBV5-1 with TRBJ2-7; tentatively, D is TRBD1 (5 bases). Trimming pared 0 bases from V and 3 bases from J, leaving 10 bases between. The length of the CDR3 is 14 residues. CDR1 and CDR2 (germline): SGHRS, YFSETQ. CDR3 DNA sequence: TGCGCCAGCAGCTTGGCCCAGGGAATCTACGAGCAGTACTTC. Translation gives CASSLAQGIYEQYF.